This T cell receptor (beta chain) was found in a study of CD8+ T cells in alopecia areata. Overall study results and limits: Researchers report lesional scalp, most notably alopecia totalis/universalis, outstripped normal scalp in clonality. Scalp sequencing captures resident alphabeta T cells of normal skin too.

Investigators isolated RNA and reverse transcribed it into cDNA to act as the sequencing template. TCRdb's copy holds only in-frame clones and misses some; the assay was immunoSEQ multiplex PCR. The data show 100,000 to 130,000 clones, under 60% seen once. The CDR3 has 14 residues. Germline CDR1 SEHNR, CDR2 FQNEAQ (reference sequence). The germline V and J ends were trimmed by 2 bases and 5 bases, with 12 bases remaining between them. Worth noting for this clone: Its antigen is unidentified.

Sequenced: NKG2D-low CD8+ T cells sorted from blood. The chain joins TRBV7-9 to TRBJ2-5; perhaps TRBD2 as D (6 bases). This receptor was obtained from a human donor with alopecia areata. CDR3 region: CASSLTGLQETQYF. DNA for the CDR3: TGTGCCAGCAGCTTAACGGGACTTCAGGAGACCCAGTACTTC.